This T cell receptor beta chain originates from a study of vaccination effects on CD4 cells after COVID-19 (dated by TCRdb to between 2021 and 2023). Concerning the study at large: In the ViraFEST assay, PBMC were stimulated with viral peptide pools, and antigen-specific CD4+ T cell clonotypes were then identified by expansion using TCR sequencing. Altogether, roughly 10 COVID-19 convalescent patients and a few SARS-CoV-2-naive healthy vaccine recipients made up the full study. Cultures from other donors in the study were sequenced using the Oncomine TCR Beta short-read assay on an Illumina iSeq 100. Each well held roughly 2 million PBMC cultured in IMDM containing approximately 5% human AB serum, 10 IU/ml IL-2 and gentamicin, along with 10 ug/ml peptides. Post-vaccine samples across the study were collected a median of 72 days after the second dose, with a range of 14 to 241. SARS-CoV-2 spike-specific CD4+ TCR repertoires from before and after mRNA vaccination were compared in COVID-19 convalescent patients and in infection-naive vaccine recipients. Points the paper makes about the study in general: Clones induced by infection and clones induced by vaccination both contracted markedly at late timepoints after vaccination, which fits with T cell responses waning over time. Among healthy vaccine recipients, nearly all vaccine-induced clones were SARS-CoV-2 mono-reactive, and just 1 of 255 was cross-reactive with common cold coronaviruses. Limitations of the study were the small number of convalescent patients and the absence of early post-infection timepoints.

After more than 9 days of culture, CD4+ T cells were isolated with the EasySep CD4+ T cell isolation kit. Two doses of either the BNT162b2 or the mRNA-1273 mRNA SARS-CoV-2 vaccine were administered to participants. Healthy vaccine recipients had no prior SARS-CoV-2 infection, confirmed by negative nucleocapsid antibodies before and after vaccination. On days 3 and 7, half of the culture medium was replaced with fresh IL-2-containing medium. Unless otherwise noted, each peptide stimulation condition was cultured in triplicate wells. PBMC were separated from whole blood using Ficoll-Paque Plus gradient centrifugation and were then either cryopreserved at -140C or used fresh. The QIAamp micro DNA kit was used to extract genomic DNA from the cultured CD4+ T cells. Of note for this clone: It lacks a known antigen. No qualities accompany the bases; no much larger clone lies one base away.

Library preparation was by the immunoSEQ multiplex PCR assay. DNA from the cultured, isolated CD4+ T cells was subjected to TCR beta CDR3 sequencing. The paper's data handling went like this. Non-productive TCR sequences were removed and reads were trimmed to the CDR3 region, keeping CDR3s of at least 7 amino acids. The MANAFEST web app was used to pick out antigen-specific clonotypes by comparing their expansion in peptide wells with that in reference cultures. To be called positive, a clone needed expansion at FDR<0.05 compared with the reference and with all other wells, an odds ratio greater than 5, and a frequency greater than 0.1% in two replicate wells. Clonotypes significantly expanded in SARS-CoV-2 spike wells and in at least one common cold coronavirus spike condition were defined as cross-reactive. Levenshtein distance calculated with the stringdist R package was used to assess CDR3 similarity, and unrooted trees were constructed with ape in R 3.6.1. TCRdb stores this immuneACCESS table with in-frame sequences only. Part of the clones is absent; in the studies checked, under half of the shortfall reflects unresolved V genes, and no reason is known for the rest. V, J and clone size are those of that table, while D and trimming were read from the DNA. The sample includes 70,000 or so clones, with roughly four fifths observed a single time. Approximately 2% of the sample is in the top ten clones.

V loses 5 bases, J loses 5 bases, and the germline ends lie 15 bases apart. The CDR3 covers 15 residues, taking in both the cysteine and the phenylalanine. Only the CDR3 part of the read is kept: 45 bases, read in frame from the first base. Based on the germline V gene (reference sequence), the CDR1 and CDR2 sequences are LNHDA and SQIVND. The sequenced sample was CD4+ T cells from PBMCs cultured without peptide, obtained after COVID-19 vaccination. The chain joins TRBV19 to TRBJ1-4; TRBD1 is a possible D gene, resting on 6 matching bases. The TCR was taken from a human donor who received a COVID-19 vaccine. The nucleotide sequence reads TGTGCCAGTAGTGGAGGACAGACCGCCAATGAAAAACTGTTTTTT. This codes for CASSGGQTANEKLFF.